A selection of T cell receptor beta chains follows, all from one sample in a study of cytomegalovirus exposure and HLA in healthy donors. The repertoire was sequenced with immunoSEQ multiplex PCR; TCRdb's copy has only in-frame clones and lacks some. The data hold 150,000 or so clones, with about 80% observed a single time. The sequenced sample consisted of PBMCs. All receptors derive from a man between 18 and 35 years old in good health and CMV-seropositive. Each CDR3 is given with its conserved first and last residue. A D gene is named only where the DNA matches it firmly. Some rows mark clone size as missing; the rest say once, few, many or name a class of expanded clone.

clone_size j_call v_call d_call cdr3_nt cdr3_aa
. TRBJ1-4 TRBV7-8 TRBD1 TGTGCCAGCAGCCCCGGGACAGCCCGTAATGAAAAACTGTTTTTT CASSPGTARNEKLFF
. TRBJ1-5 TRBV4-1 . TGCGCCAGCAGCCAAGGAGATGGTCAGCCCCAGCATTTT CASSQGDGQPQHF
many TRBJ2-3 TRBV6-5 TRBD2 TGTGCCAGCAGTTACAGGAGGGGACTACTCCCAGATACGCAGTATTTT CASSYRRGLLPDTQYF
once TRBJ2-1 TRBV27 TRBD2 TGTGCCAGCAGTTTCTCTAGCGGGAGTTTCGATGAGCAGTTCTTC CASSFSSGSFDEQFF
. TRBJ1-4 TRBV28 TRBD1 TGTGCCAGCAGTTTCCCAGGGGGGACTAATGAAAAACTGTTTTTT CASSFPGGTNEKLFF
few TRBJ2-3 TRBV18 . TGTGCCAGCTCACCGGGGGCCCAGGATACGCAGTATTTT CASSPGAQDTQYF
. TRBJ2-1 TRBV19 TRBD2 TGTGCCAGTAGCCCTAGCGGGACCGGGGGGCAGTATGAGCAGTTCTTC CASSPSGTGGQYEQFF
. TRBJ2-3 TRBV6-4 TRBD2 TGTGCCAGCAGTGACTCAACAAGCGGGAGTGGCACAGATACGCAGTATTTT CASSDSTSGSGTDTQYF
. TRBJ2-6 TRBV25-1 . TGTGCCAGCAGTGAATCTAACTCTGGGGCCAACGTCCTGACTTTC CASSESNSGANVLTF
few TRBJ2-5 TRBV7-7 TRBD1 TGTGCTAGCAGCTTCGGGACAGGGGAAGAGACCCAGTACTTC CASSFGTGEETQYF
. TRBJ1-1 TRBV2 . TGTGCCAGCAGTGAAGGGGGGCTTCGAACTGAAGCTTTCTTT CASSEGGLRTEAFF
. TRBJ1-2 TRBV5-4 . TGTGCCAGCAGGTTGACAAGCGATGGCTACACCTTC CASRLTSDGYTF
. TRBJ1-1 TRBV11-2 . TGTGCCAGCAGCTTAGGACTAGGGGCAGGGGCTTTCTTT CASSLGLGAGAFF
. TRBJ2-1 TRBV27 . TGTGCCAGCACCCCCCGTAGGGGAGGTAATGAGCAGTTCTTC CASTPRRGGNEQFF
. TRBJ1-5 TRBV6-1 . TGTGCCAGCAGTACAGAGACAGCTAGCAATCAGCCCCAGCATTTT CASSTETASNQPQHF
. TRBJ1-2 TRBV9 TRBD1 TGTGCCAGCAGCGTAGGGACAGGGTCGGCTGGCTACACCTTC CASSVGTGSAGYTF
. TRBJ2-2 TRBV23-1 TRBD1 TGCGCCAGCAGTCACCTCGGGGGACAGGGGAAGGTGGAGACCGGGGAGCTGTTTTTT CASSHLGGQGKVETGELFF